The 5 T cell receptor beta chains listed next were all sequenced from one sample in a study of beta chain features in type 1 diabetes. Study observations and caveats: All four CD4+ subsets from Type 1 diabetes patients carried moderately but significantly shorter TCRB CDR3s.

These receptors' targets are unknown. Of the isolated RNA, all was reverse transcribed, and so the sequenced material was expressed TCRB transcripts. Clones were read by immunoSEQ multiplex PCR, and TCRdb kept only the in-frame ones, dropping some. Of about 370,000 clones in the sample, 8% to 10% were seen once. Specimen: central memory CD4+ T cells from blood. The receptors were sampled from a man aged 25-45 years with type 1 diabetes.

This clone was detected only a few times. The chain has TRBV7-3 and TRBJ2-1, with 8 nucleotides matching TRBD2. Germline values: CDR1 SGHTA, CDR2 FQGTGA. J was trimmed by 5 bases and V by 6 bases; bases with no gene match: 12. This CDR3 contains 16 residues. CDR3 sequence: CASSTRGGRQNNEQFF. CDR3 coding DNA: TGTGCCAGCAGTACTAGGGGCGGGAGGCAAAACAATGAGCAGTTCTTC.

This clone was detected only a few times. The chain is built from TRBV9 and TRBJ1-3; D call uncertain. Germline CDR1 is SGDLS and CDR2 is YYNGEE. The V end lost 0 bases, the J end lost 0 bases, and 10 bases lay between the germline ends. CDR3 length: 16 amino acids. The CDR3 DNA is TGTGCCAGCAGCGTAGCTCAGCTAAGCTCTGGAAACACCATATATTTT. It encodes CASSVAQLSSGNTIYF.

The chain has TRBV7-3 and TRBJ2-1; 13 bases are shared with TRBD2. CDR3 length: 15 residues. CDR1 and CDR2 from the germline V gene are SGHTA and FQGTGA. Germline trimming cut 5 bases from V and 10 bases from J; bases unmatched to any gene: 8. The chain's CDR3 is CASSPGLAGDQEQFF. Written as DNA, the CDR3 is TGTGCCAGCAGCCCTGGACTAGCGGGAGATCAAGAGCAGTTCTTC.

There are a few counts of this clone. The chain has TRBV9 and TRBJ2-7; 12 bases match TRBD2. The CDR3 covers 16 residues. Germline assignment: CDR1 SGDLS and CDR2 YYNGEE. Trimming cost V 4 bases and J 5 bases; bases outside gene matches: 10. The DNA of the CDR3 is TGTGCCAGCAGCCCCCACGGACTAGCGGGACTGGACGAGCAGTACTTC. This translates into CASSPHGLAGLDEQYF.

CDR3 sequence: CASSTWGRAVNTGELFF. The CDR3 DNA is TGTGCCAGTAGTACTTGGGGACGGGCAGTGAACACCGGGGAGCTGTTTTTT. The chain joins TRBV19 to TRBJ2-2; D might be TRBD1 or TRBD2, each matching 5 bases. This CDR3 region has 17 residues. Trimming removed 4 bases at V and 1 base at J, with 16 bases between. Germline assignment: CDR1 LNHDA and CDR2 SQIVND (reference sequence).